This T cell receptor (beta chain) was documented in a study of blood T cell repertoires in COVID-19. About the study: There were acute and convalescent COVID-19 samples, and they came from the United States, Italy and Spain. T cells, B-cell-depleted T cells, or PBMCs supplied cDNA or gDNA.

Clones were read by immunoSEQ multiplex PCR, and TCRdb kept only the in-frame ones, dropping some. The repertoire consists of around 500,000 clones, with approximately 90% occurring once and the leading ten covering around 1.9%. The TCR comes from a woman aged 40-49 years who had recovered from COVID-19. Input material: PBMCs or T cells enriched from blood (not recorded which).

This CDR3 is CASSFTENTEAFF. The DNA for the CDR3 is TGTGCCAGCAGTTTCACAGAGAACACTGAAGCTTTCTTT. J is TRBJ1-1 and V is TRBV12-3 or TRBV12-4, with D uncertain. This CDR3 has 13 residues. V was shortened by 3 bases and J by 1 base, with 6 bases between the two germline ends.